These 31 T cell receptor beta chains were sequenced from one sample in a study of blood T cell repertoires in COVID-19 (dated by TCRdb to about 2020). Library preparation was by the immunoSEQ multiplex PCR assay. As stored in TCRdb, this immuneACCESS dataset retains in-frame rearrangements with V and J assigned. A fraction of the clones does not appear; measured against another copy, unresolved V genes explain less than half of the discrepancy, and the remainder lacks a known reason. The sample includes 30,000 to 40,000 clones, with roughly 78% observed a single time. In total, the top ten clones hold under 50% of the sample. The sample was peripheral blood. These receptors were collected from a man older than 75 with active or convalescent COVID-19.

This clone was observed a few times. The gene calls are TRBV9 and TRBJ2-2; D gene ambiguous. CDR1 and CDR2 from the germline V gene are SGDLS and YYNGEE. Deletions cut 5 bases from V and 0 bases from J, with 11 bases between. The CDR3 covers 15 residues. The CDR3 spells CASRETPANTGELFF. CDR3 DNA sequence: TGTGCCAGCAGGGAGACCCCAGCGAACACCGGGGAGCTGTTTTTT.

The table lists this clone with a count of one. The rearrangement joins TRBV7-6 to TRBJ2-6; D is possibly TRBD1 (5 bases). Germline V lookup: CDR1 SGHVS, CDR2 FNYEAQ. V shed 4 bases and J shed 0 bases, with 7 bases lying between them. This CDR3 has 15 amino acids. For the CDR3, the DNA is TGTGCCAGCAGCTCCAGGGTCTCTGGGGCCAACGTCCTGACTTTC. The encoded protein is CASSSRVSGANVLTF.

The rearrangement links TRBV2 to TRBJ1-5, with D uncertain. The CDR3 contains 14 residues. Trimming took 8 bases from V and 0 from J, leaving 11 bases between them. CDR1 SNHLY and CDR2 FYNNEI come from the germline V gene. Here the CDR3 reads CASRGRYSNQPQHF. The CDR3 DNA reads TGTGCCAGCCGGGGTCGCTATAGCAATCAGCCCCAGCATTTT. Supplemented by reference TRBV2 and TRBJ1-5, the full variable domain reads EPEVTQTPSHQVTQMGQEVILRCVPISNHLYFYWYRQILGQKVEFLVSFYNNEISEKSEIFDDQFSVERPDGSNFTLKIRSTKLEDSAMYFCASRGRYSNQPQHFGDGTRLSIL.

This chain joins TRBV28 and TRBJ2-7, with a possible D match to TRBD2 (6 bases). CDR3 length: 12 residues. Germline V gene sequence: CDR1 MDHEN, CDR2 SYDVKM. The ends were cut back, 5 bases at V and 3 bases at J, with 8 bases in the middle. The CDR3 sequence is CASSRRVYEQYF. CDR3 DNA sequence: TGTGCCAGCAGTCGGAGGGTCTACGAGCAGTACTTC.

The chain recombines TRBV2 with TRBJ2-3; D is unclear. The CDR3 runs 17 residues. Between the trimmed V and J ends, which lost 0 bases and 2 bases, there was a span of 15 bases. Germline V gives CDR1 SNHLY, CDR2 FYNNEI. DNA for the CDR3: TGTGCCAGCAGTGAAGCGGCCCCAGGCCTACTCACAGATACGCAGTATTTT. Amino acids: CASSEAAPGLLTDTQYF. Full variable domain (remainder filled in from reference TRBV2 and TRBJ2-3): EPEVTQTPSHQVTQMGQEVILRCVPISNHLYFYWYRQILGQKVEFLVSFYNNEISEKSEIFDDQFSVERPDGSNFTLKIRSTKLEDSAMYFCASSEAAPGLLTDTQYFGPGTRLTVL.

The J gene is TRBJ2-7, the V gene TRBV6-6; 9 bases map to TRBD1. Germline assignment: CDR1 MNHNY and CDR2 SVGAGI (reference sequence). Trimming took 6 bases from V and 1 from J; bases not matched to a gene: 7. The CDR3 has 15 residues. This CDR3 is CASRPPGQGSYEQYF. CDR3 sequence (DNA): TGTGCCAGCAGGCCCCCGGGACAGGGATCCTACGAGCAGTACTTC.

The chain uses TRBV14 and TRBJ2-3; 7 bases match TRBD1. After removal of 5 bases from V and 4 bases from J, the junction contained 12 bases not matched to a gene. The germline gives CDR1 SGHDN, CDR2 FVKESK. The CDR3 extends over 16 amino acids. This CDR3 reads CASSSARDRISDTQYF. The CDR3 region has the DNA TGTGCCAGCAGCTCAGCCAGGGACAGAATCTCAGATACGCAGTATTTT.

CDR3 region: CASSTRTSGSTDTQYF. CDR3 DNA sequence: TGTGCCAGCAGCACCCGCACTAGCGGTTCCACAGATACGCAGTATTTT. The rearrangement joins TRBV11-2 to TRBJ2-3; 8 bases agree with TRBD2. Losses at the gene ends were 5 bases for V and 2 bases for J; bases not matched to a gene: 9. Germline values: CDR1 SGHAT, CDR2 FQNNGV. There are 16 residues in the CDR3. Complete variable domain (other parts from reference TRBV11-2 and TRBJ2-3): EAGVAQSPRYKIIEKRQSVAFWCNPISGHATLYWYQQILGQGPKLLIQFQNNGVVDDSQLPKDRFSAERLKGVDSTLKIQPAKLEDSAVYLCASSTRTSGSTDTQYFGPGTRLTVL.

The chain employs TRBV6-6 and TRBJ1-4; unclear D gene. The CDR3 loop spans 16 amino acids. Germline CDR1 reads MNHNY; CDR2 reads SVGAGI (reference sequence). Trimming pared 4 bases from V and 1 base from J, leaving 13 bases between. For the CDR3, the DNA is TGTGCCAGCAGTTCTCTCTCCCCGCGAACTAATGAAAAACTGTTTTTT. It codes for CASSSLSPRTNEKLFF.

The genes are TRBV2 and TRBJ1-2; weak D call: TRBD1 (5 bases). Germline assignment: CDR1 SNHLY and CDR2 FYNNEI. The V end was cut by 2 bases, the J end by 7 bases, with 14 bases between. The CDR3 covers 14 residues. CDR3 sequence (DNA): TGTGCCAGCAGTGAATCGCAGGGCTCGGGTGGCTACACCTTC. Translated, it gives CASSESQGSGGYTF.

The chain carries TRBV4-2 and TRBJ1-6; 9 positions match TRBD1. Germline trimming cut 3 bases from V and 5 bases from J; bases unmatched to any gene: 5. The germline V gene has CDR1 LGHNA and CDR2 YNFKEQ. The CDR3 sequence is 16 residues long. The CDR3 nucleotides are TGTGCCAGCAGCCAGGAGGGACAGGGCCATAATTCACCCCTCCACTTT. Translating gives CASSQEGQGHNSPLHF.

The chain carries TRBV9 and TRBJ1-6; 7 bases match TRBD1. This CDR3 region has 15 residues. Per the germline V gene, CDR1 is SGDLS and CDR2 is YYNGEE. Losses at the gene ends were 0 bases for V and 7 bases for J; bases not matched to a gene: 4. The CDR3 loop reads CASSVVEGANSPLHF. In DNA, the CDR3 is TGTGCCAGCAGCGTAGTAGAGGGGGCCAATTCACCCCTCCACTTT.

This clone was seen just once. The V and J genes are TRBV9 and TRBJ2-1, with 9 nucleotides matching TRBD2. Unmatched junction bases numbered 14, after V lost 4 bases and J lost 9 bases. From germline, CDR1 is SGDLS and CDR2 YYNGEE. The CDR3 length is 16 residues. In DNA form, the CDR3 reads TGTGCCAGCAGCCGCCTCCCAGCGGGAGGAGAAAGTGAGCAGTTCTTC. It is translated as CASSRLPAGGESEQFF.

The chain carries TRBV15 and TRBJ1-5, with D possibly TRBD1 on 5 matching bases. Trimming removed 3 bases at V and 11 bases at J, with 11 bases between. CDR1 LNHNV and CDR2 YYDKDF come from the germline V gene (reference sequence). There are 12 residues in the CDR3. The CDR3 spells CATSRDTRSQHF. The CDR3 nucleotides are TGTGCCACCAGCAGGGACACGAGGTCCCAGCATTTT.

This chain links TRBV5-4 with TRBJ1-1; no definite D call. The length of the CDR3 is 14 residues. Trimming took off 1 base at V and 4 bases at J, with 11 bases between the two ends. Germline CDR1 and CDR2: SGHNT and YYREEE (reference sequence). DNA for the CDR3: TGTGCCAGCAGCTTGTTCGGGGTAGGCACTGAAGCTTTCTTT. Translation: CASSLFGVGTEAFF.

The rearrangement links TRBV18 to TRBJ2-2, with D possibly TRBD1 on 6 matching bases. Germline lookup yields CDR1 KGHSH and CDR2 LQKENI. The germline V and J ends were trimmed by 3 bases and 1 base, with 12 bases remaining between them. The length of the CDR3 is 16 residues. CDR3 coding DNA: TGTGCCAGCTCACCTAGGGACATTTTGAACACCGGGGAGCTGTTTTTT. The encoded protein is CASSPRDILNTGELFF.

This clone has a handful of counts. This sequence joins TRBV19 and TRBJ2-7; the D gene is possibly TRBD2 (5 bases). Germline-derived CDR1 and CDR2 are LNHDA and SQIVND (reference sequence). The CDR3 consists of 14 residues. V shed 3 bases and J shed 5 bases, with 14 bases lying between them. CDR3 nucleotide sequence: TGTGCCAGTAGTATGAGGCCTCCCGGGAACGAGCAGTACTTC. Protein: CASSMRPPGNEQYF.

This rearrangement joins TRBV6-5 to TRBJ1-5; the D gene is possibly TRBD1 (6 bases). Germline-derived CDR1 and CDR2 are MNHEY and SVGAGI. CDR3 length: 15 residues. The ends were cut back, 4 bases at V and 0 bases at J, with 10 bases in the middle. CDR3 DNA sequence: TGTGCCAGCAGTTCAGGGGCCTATAGCAATCAGCCCCAGCATTTT. It codes for CASSSGAYSNQPQHF.

The rearrangement joins TRBV9 to TRBJ1-6; maybe TRBD1 (5 bases). V lost 5 bases and J 6 bases, leaving 15 bases between the germline ends. Germline CDR1 is SGDLS and CDR2 is YYNGEE. This CDR3 is built from 15 residues. The CDR3 sequence: CASSRAGNTNSPLHF. CDR3 sequence (DNA): TGTGCCAGCAGTCGAGCAGGGAATACTAATTCACCCCTCCACTTT.

This sequence joins TRBV19 and TRBJ2-4; D unclear. CDR1 and CDR2 from the germline V gene are LNHDA and SQIVND (reference sequence). The CDR3 contains 17 residues. V dropped 0 bases and J dropped 3 bases, with 15 bases sitting between them. The DNA for the CDR3 is TGTGCCAGTAGTATAGAACTGAGCCCATATGGCAAAAACATTCAGTACTTC. It yields the protein CASSIELSPYGKNIQYF. Complete variable domain (other parts from reference TRBV19 and TRBJ2-4): DGGITQSPKYLFRKEGQNVTLSCEQNLNHDAMYWYRQDPGQGLRLIYYSQIVNDFQKGDIAEGYSVSREKKESFPLTVTSAQKNPTAFYLCASSIELSPYGKNIQYFGAGTRLSVL.

This chain joins TRBV23-1 and TRBJ2-7; D call uncertain. TRBV23-1 is annotated as an ORF whose role is uncertain. This CDR3 has 14 residues. Trimming pared 0 bases from V and 1 base from J, leaving 7 bases between. CDR3: CASSQSSTSYEQYF. The DNA for the CDR3 is TGCGCCAGCAGTCAATCTTCCACATCCTACGAGCAGTACTTC.

This chain uses TRBV5-1 with TRBJ2-5; the match to TRBD2 covers 7 bases. Looked up from germline, CDR1 is SGHRS and CDR2 is YFSETQ. Losses at the gene ends were 8 bases for V and 2 bases for J; bases not matched to a gene: 15. This CDR3 has 16 residues. CDR3 region: CARGTVCTSEQETQYF. DNA of the CDR3: TGCGCCAGGGGTACCGTCTGTACTAGCGAGCAAGAGACCCAGTACTTC.

The V and J genes are TRBV28 and TRBJ1-2; 7 nucleotides align to TRBD1. There are 15 residues in the CDR3. V was pared by 6 bases and J by 4 bases, with 11 bases of the junction left unmatched. CDR1 MDHEN and CDR2 SYDVKM come from the germline V gene. The CDR3 sequence: CASSLTEQGFYGYTF. CDR3 DNA: TGTGCCAGCAGCCTAACCGAACAGGGGTTCTATGGCTACACCTTC.

This clone is a singleton in its sample. The chain joins TRBV2 to TRBJ2-1, with a tentative D call TRBD1 (6 bases). The CDR3 sequence is 15 residues long. Deletions cut 3 bases from V and 4 bases from J, with 13 bases between. From germline, CDR1 is SNHLY and CDR2 FYNNEI. DNA of the CDR3: TGTGCCAGCAGTGAGGCAGGGGCTTTTTACAATGAGCAGTTCTTC. It yields the protein CASSEAGAFYNEQFF.

The CDR3: CAWSLGTGGALREQFF. The CDR3, as DNA: TGTGCCTGGAGCCTTGGGACAGGGGGCGCCTTGAGGGAGCAGTTCTTC. This rearrangement joins TRBV30 to TRBJ2-1, with 12 bases aligning to TRBD1. CDR1 and CDR2 from the germline V gene are GTSNPN and SVGIG (reference sequence). Losses at the gene ends were 3 bases for V and 10 bases for J; bases not matched to a gene: 13. The CDR3 extends over 16 amino acids. The entire variable domain, with the rest obtained from reference TRBV30 and TRBJ2-1, is as follows: SQTIHQWPATLVQPVGSPLSLECTVEGTSNPNLYWYRQAAGRGLQLLFYSVGIGQISSEVPQNLSASRPQDRQFILSSKKLLLSDSGFYLCAWSLGTGGALREQFFGPGTRLTVL.

The chain is built from TRBV5-1 and TRBJ1-1, with D possibly being TRBD1 (6 bases). This CDR3 has 15 amino acids. V was clipped by 0 bases and J by 1 base, with 10 bases between them. Germline V gives CDR1 SGHRS, CDR2 YFSETQ. CDR3 region: CASSLEGTPNTEAFF. CDR3 DNA: TGCGCCAGCAGCTTGGAGGGGACACCGAACACTGAAGCTTTCTTT.

In this sample, this clone turned up a few times. The chain combines TRBV7-9 with TRBJ2-7; 7 bases match TRBD2. CDR3 length equals 14 residues. Trimming took 2 bases from V and 3 from J; bases not matched to a gene: 4. In germline, CDR1 is SEHNR, CDR2 FQNEAQ (reference sequence). CDR3 protein: CASSLSGVNYEQYF. CDR3 in DNA: TGTGCCAGCAGCTTAAGCGGGGTGAACTACGAGCAGTACTTC.

This clone has only a few counts. The chain couples TRBV18 to TRBJ2-7; D may be TRBD2 (5 bases). V lost 6 bases and J lost 1, with 10 bases in between. CDR1 and CDR2 from the germline V gene are KGHSH and LQKENI. The length of the CDR3 is 13 residues. The CDR3 is CASSGSGSYEQYF. The CDR3, as DNA: TGTGCCAGCTCTGGTTCGGGGTCCTACGAGCAGTACTTC.

The chain uses TRBV7-3 and TRBJ1-4; 10 nucleotides match TRBD1. The CDR3 covers 17 residues. In germline, CDR1 is SGHTA, CDR2 FQGTGA. With 0 bases clipped from V and 4 bases from J, the junction kept 5 bases outside the gene matches. CDR3: CASSLTGTGVSNEKLFF. CDR3 in DNA: TGTGCCAGCAGCTTAACGGGGACAGGGGTAAGTAATGAAAAACTGTTTTTT.

The V and J genes are TRBV30 and TRBJ2-3, with 8 bases lining up with TRBD2. Germline V gives CDR1 GTSNPN, CDR2 SVGIG (reference sequence). This CDR3 region has 15 residues. The junction had 6 bases not matched to a gene; V was cut back by 2 bases and J by 2 bases. CDR3 in amino acids: CAWSRGSGDTDTQYF. In DNA, the CDR3 is TGTGCCTGGAGTAGGGGTAGCGGGGACACAGATACGCAGTATTTT. The whole variable domain, filled in from reference TRBV30 and TRBJ2-3, reads SQTIHQWPATLVQPVGSPLSLECTVEGTSNPNLYWYRQAAGRGLQLLFYSVGIGQISSEVPQNLSASRPQDRQFILSSKKLLLSDSGFYLCAWSRGSGDTDTQYFGPGTRLTVL.

V is TRBV28 and J is TRBJ2-1, with D possibly being TRBD2 (5 bases). The CDR3 length is 12 residues. The germline V and J ends were trimmed by 8 bases and 0 bases, with 5 bases remaining between them. Germline loops: CDR1 MDHEN, CDR2 SYDVKM. The CDR3 DNA reads TGTGCCAGCGGGAGCTCCTACAATGAGCAGTTCTTC. Residues: CASGSSYNEQFF.